The TCR beta chain under discussion was sequenced for a study of T cell responses to AZD1222 COVID-19 vaccine. Data came from immunoSEQ multiplex PCR; TCRdb stores just in-frame clones and leaves some out. The sample gives 150,000 to 200,000 clones, roughly 92% of which show up once; roughly 1.2% is in the top ten. With 5 bases removed from V and 8 bases from J, the gap between germline ends came to 19 bases. The CDR3 sequence is 16 residues long. Germline V gene lookup returns CDR1 LNHNV and CDR2 YYDKDF (reference sequence). The clonotype originates from an adult who received the AZD1222 COVID-19 vaccine. V usage is TRBV15 and J usage is TRBJ1-6; D is undetermined. The starting material was peripheral blood, obtained 28 days after the second AZD1222 dose. The CDR3 nucleotides are TGTGCCACCAGCCTCGGTTCAGGTGTCGTGCATTCACCCCTCCACTTT. It yields the protein CATSLGSGVVHSPLHF.